This TCR beta chain was observed in a study of T cells after yellow fever vaccination. TCRdb reprocessed the 5' RACE reads with MiXCR, giving one entry per CDR3 protein. The data hold 200,000 to 300,000 distinct CDR3 sequences, with 6.7% observed a single time. The input for sequencing was CD4+ T cells sorted from PBMCs, taken on the day of the yellow fever booster vaccination. The receptor was derived from a man aged 25 to 45 who received the YFV17D yellow fever vaccine.

CDR3 region: CSAQRGYTDTQYF. CDR3 coding DNA: TGCAGTGCCCAACGGGGTTACACAGATACGCAGTATTTT. V usage is TRBV20-1 and J usage is TRBJ2-3; D may be TRBD2 (5 bases). CDR1 is DFQATT, CDR2 SNEGSKA, per germline (reference sequence). V lost 6 bases to trimming and J lost 2 bases, with 12 bases between them. The CDR3 has 13 amino acids.